This TCR beta chain came from a study of T cells in Graves' hyperthyroidism and ophthalmopathy. Study results and caveats: Stable hyperthyroidism was separated from ophthalmopathy by a model based on 13 V-J features. Blood shared most expanded thyroid clonotypes above 0.001.

About this clonotype itself: Its target is unknown.

Germline assignment: CDR1 DFQATT and CDR2 SNEGSKA (reference sequence). The CDR3 length is 15 residues. Trimming cost V 0 bases and J 8 bases, with 14 bases left between them. RNA transcripts gave rise to amplified TCR beta CDR3 regions. A first-round RT-PCR of the TCR CDR3 used the HTBI primer set. TCRdb reprocessed the multiplex PCR reads with MiXCR, giving one entry per CDR3 protein. This table holds hundreds of thousands of distinct CDR3 sequences, 12% to 15% found once. The sequenced sample was blood. The clonotype originates from a young woman with Graves' hyperthyroidism. The chain couples TRBV20-1 to TRBJ2-6; D could derive from TRBD1 or TRBD2 (5 bases each). CDR3 nucleotide sequence: TGCAGTGCTAGAGATCCGACCGAGGGGCCCAACGTCCTGACTTTC. As protein: CSARDPTEGPNVLTF.